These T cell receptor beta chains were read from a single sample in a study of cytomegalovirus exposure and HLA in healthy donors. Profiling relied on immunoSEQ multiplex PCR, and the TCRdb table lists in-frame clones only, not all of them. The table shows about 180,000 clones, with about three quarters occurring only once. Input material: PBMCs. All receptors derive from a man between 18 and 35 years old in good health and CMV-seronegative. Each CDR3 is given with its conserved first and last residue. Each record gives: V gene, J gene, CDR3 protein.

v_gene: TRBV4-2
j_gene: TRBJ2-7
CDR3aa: CASSQDERRTSYEQYF

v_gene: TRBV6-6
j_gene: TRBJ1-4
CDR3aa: CASNGQGAEKLFF

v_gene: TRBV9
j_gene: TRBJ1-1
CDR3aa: CASSVEGKGGAEAFF

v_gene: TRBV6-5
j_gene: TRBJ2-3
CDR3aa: CASSLAVRTDTQYF

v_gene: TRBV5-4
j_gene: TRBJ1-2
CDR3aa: CASSQTAGRLFNYGYTF

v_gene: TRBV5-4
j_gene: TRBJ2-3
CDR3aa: CASSLWGRGGTDTQYF

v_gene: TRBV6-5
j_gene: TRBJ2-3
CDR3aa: CASSLAGLSTDTQYF

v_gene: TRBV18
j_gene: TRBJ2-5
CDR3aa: CASSPGLGETQYF

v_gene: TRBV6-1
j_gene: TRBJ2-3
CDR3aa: CASSEAFDGGLLTDTQYF

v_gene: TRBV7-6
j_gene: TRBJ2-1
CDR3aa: CASSPGEAGGLIRGRQFF

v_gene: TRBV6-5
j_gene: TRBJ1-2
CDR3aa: CASRNRDGYTF

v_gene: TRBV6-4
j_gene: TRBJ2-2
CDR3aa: CASSERGGVTGELFF

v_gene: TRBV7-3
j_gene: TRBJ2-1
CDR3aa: CASSPVAGPYNEQFF

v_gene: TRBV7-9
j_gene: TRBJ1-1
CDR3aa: CASSSLRQGMNTEAFF

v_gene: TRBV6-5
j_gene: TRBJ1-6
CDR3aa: CASSEVDWGSPLHF

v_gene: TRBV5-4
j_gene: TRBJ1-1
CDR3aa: CASWGLMNTEAFF

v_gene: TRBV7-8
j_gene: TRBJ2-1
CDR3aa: CASSLEGLAGVGEQFF

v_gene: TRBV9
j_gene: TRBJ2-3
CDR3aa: CASSVDGTSGDTQYF

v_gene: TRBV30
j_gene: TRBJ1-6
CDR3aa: CAWRLPDRAGSPLHF

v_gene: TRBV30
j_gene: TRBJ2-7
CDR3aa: CAWSVLGGGLGGEQYF

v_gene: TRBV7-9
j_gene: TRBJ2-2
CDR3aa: CASSLTGINTGELFF

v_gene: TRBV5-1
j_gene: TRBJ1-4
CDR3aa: CASSGGTAATNEKLFF